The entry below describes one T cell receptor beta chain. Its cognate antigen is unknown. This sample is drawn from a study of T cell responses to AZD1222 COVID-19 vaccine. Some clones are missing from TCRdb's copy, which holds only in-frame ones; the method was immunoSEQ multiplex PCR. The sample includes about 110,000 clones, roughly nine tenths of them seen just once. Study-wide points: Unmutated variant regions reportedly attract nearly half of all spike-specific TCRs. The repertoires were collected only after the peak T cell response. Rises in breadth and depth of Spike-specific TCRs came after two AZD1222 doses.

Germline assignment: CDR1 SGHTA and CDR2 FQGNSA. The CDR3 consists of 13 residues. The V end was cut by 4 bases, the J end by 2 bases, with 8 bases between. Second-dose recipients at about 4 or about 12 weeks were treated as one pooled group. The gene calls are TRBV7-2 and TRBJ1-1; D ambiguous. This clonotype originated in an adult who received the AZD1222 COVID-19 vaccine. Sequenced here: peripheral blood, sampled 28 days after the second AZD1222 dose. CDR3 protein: CASSSQANTEAFF. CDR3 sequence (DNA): TGTGCCAGCAGCTCGCAGGCCAACACTGAAGCTTTCTTT.